The clone carrying this TCR beta chain was found a few times. Its antigen is currently unknown. V was clipped by 4 bases and J by 6 bases, with 10 bases between them. In germline, CDR1 is ENHRY, CDR2 SYGVKD. The CDR3 runs 12 residues. This sample was included in a study of human T cells and chemical hapten exposure. Study-wide context: TCR yields per sample varied mostly from small pooled library volume differences. Notes on the study in general: Expanded TCRs showed more large CDR3 clusters than pre-sensitization or healthy control sets. The study found that DPC sensitization did not change TCRs above 1 in 1000 frequency.

Time point of the sample: pre-sensitization, week 0. The sample's treatment: therapeutic diphenylcyclopropenone sensitization with weekly scalp DPC. The starting material, unfractionated whole blood, was used for total RNA extraction. TCRdb passed the RACE reads through MiXCR, listing each CDR3 protein once. The table shows about 80,000 distinct CDR3 sequences, with roughly 15% occurring only once. The chain uses TRBV10-3 and TRBJ2-7, with D unresolved. The sequenced sample was whole blood, obtained in connection with sensitization to the hapten diphenylcyclopropenone (DPC). The source of this sequence is a woman aged 45-65 years with alopecia areata. Some clones in this sample may be carry-over from other donors' samples. The CDR3 DNA follows: TGTGCCATCAGTGGGCCCCGCGGCGAGCAGTACTTC. Its translation is CAISGPRGEQYF.